A selection of T cell receptor beta chains follows, all from one sample in a study of cytomegalovirus exposure and HLA in healthy donors. Assay: immunoSEQ multiplex PCR; the TCRdb copy retains only in-frame clones and omits some. The repertoire consists of over 150,000 clones, with 86% occurring once and the leading ten covering 4.5% to 7%. The material sequenced was PBMCs. The receptors were gathered from a woman aged 25 to 39 in good health and CMV-seronegative. The CDR3 runs from the conserved cysteine through the conserved F or W. The D gene is left open where the match is weak.

NA,TRBJ2-7,TRBV7-9,CASSAPTYEQYF
TRBD2,TRBJ2-1,TRBV7-2,CASSVAWGGVGEQFF
NA,TRBJ1-5,TRBV27,CARGGTQPQHF
NA,TRBJ1-2,TRBV7-9,CASSLGGDSLYGYTF
NA,TRBJ2-4,TRBV6-1,CASTRRGTAKNIQYF
TRBD2,TRBJ2-3,TRBV27,CATRLASTDTQYF
TRBD1,TRBJ2-1,TRBV11-1,CASSVEGQGVDEQFF
TRBD1,TRBJ1-2,TRBV10-1,CASSDRDREGYTF
NA,TRBJ2-5,TRBV4-2,CASSQELSREQETQYF
NA,TRBJ2-5,TRBV27,CASSLNGRGPWETQYF
NA,TRBJ1-4,TRBV29-1,CSAPGPNEKLFF
NA,TRBJ2-1,TRBV5-1,CASSLGANEQFF
NA,TRBJ2-2,TRBV6-4,CASSLSISGELFF
NA,TRBJ1-3,TRBV10-3,CAIRAESGNTIYF
NA,TRBJ2-7,TRBV13,CASSSRQAYEQYF
TRBD1,TRBJ1-5,TRBV5-6,CASSFGTGGSNQPQHF
NA,TRBJ2-7,TRBV7-9,CASSLILYEQYF
NA,TRBJ2-1,TRBV9,CASSVSSGRGDEQFF
NA,TRBJ1-1,TRBV9,CASSTLKGGTEAFF
TRBD1,TRBJ1-2,TRBV19,CASSIGQGNGYTF
NA,TRBJ2-4,TRBV7-2,CASSLPGSIQYF
NA,TRBJ1-1,TRBV6-5,CASSYRLGALNTEAFF
NA,TRBJ2-1,TRBV27,CASSLKRPGTHEQFF
NA,TRBJ2-1,TRBV6-4,CASSDTGRSRGEQFF
TRBD1,TRBJ2-1,TRBV7-2,CASSQGQGAGEQFF
NA,TRBJ1-5,TRBV5-6,CASSSGGNQPQHF
NA,TRBJ2-1,TRBV27,CASSLYPTGITVNEQFF
NA,TRBJ1-5,TRBV7-3,CASRHNGQPHRGNQPQHF
TRBD2,TRBJ2-7,TRBV5-4,CASNIAGVYYEQYF
TRBD2,TRBJ2-1,TRBV7-9,CASSPWGLGRKNEQFF
NA,TRBJ2-2,TRBV4-1,CATQASGELFF
TRBD2,TRBJ2-1,TRBV9,CASSPTGTRNEQFF